What follows is one TCR beta chain and its context. Its specificity is unknown. This entry belongs to a study of graft-versus-host responses after intestinal transplantation. Across the study: Multivisceral, liver-intestinal, or isolated intestinal transplants were received by the recipients. Study-wide findings and caveats: The recipient marrow held GvH clones, and some of them showed up first in ileum or blood.

Assay: immunoSEQ multiplex PCR; the TCRdb copy retains only in-frame clones and omits some. The sample records about 6,000 clones, around 74% being singletons. Trimming cost V 4 bases and J 4 bases, with 22 bases left between them. The CDR3 covers 17 residues. The V gene's germline CDR1 is ENHRY and CDR2 SYGVKD. Processing of graft tissue released intraepithelial and lamina propria lymphocytes. The sample was ileum tissue, taken approximately 240 days after intestinal transplant. The clonotype originates from a human patient who received an intestinal transplant, so some T cells may come from the graft donor. The chain is built from TRBV10-3 and TRBJ2-5; possibly TRBD2 for D (7 bases). This CDR3 reads CAISASDGGGGRETQYF. The DNA of the CDR3 is TGTGCCATCAGTGCGTCCGACGGGGGAGGGGGGAGAGAGACCCAGTACTTC.